The 8 T cell receptor beta chains below were found in one sample sequenced in a study of cytomegalovirus exposure and HLA in healthy donors. PCR involved 60 Vbeta and 13 Jbeta primers. Sequencing used immunoSEQ multiplex PCR; TCRdb keeps in-frame clones, though not all of them. Here the sample spans about 120,000 clones, approximately 80% being singletons. Material for sequencing was PBMCs. These receptors originate from a man aged 18 to 29 in good health and CMV-seronegative.

The chain joins TRBV21-1 to TRBJ2-3; the table's D gene call, TRBD2, was not cross checked with the DNA. TRBV21-1 is tagged as a pseudogene. The length of the CDR3 is 14 residues. The CDR3 bases are TGTGCCAGCAGCAGAAGCGGGAGCACAGATACGCAGTATTTT. This translates into CASSRSGSTDTQYF.

The J gene is TRBJ1-5, the V gene TRBV28; no clear D. Germline V gene data show CDR1 as MDHEN and CDR2 as SYDVKM. This CDR3 spans 15 amino acids. The V end was cut by 6 bases, the J end by 0 bases, with 12 bases between. The CDR3 protein is CASRYPGTSNQPQHF. CDR3 DNA sequence: TGTGCCAGCAGGTACCCGGGTACTAGCAATCAGCCCCAGCATTTT.

The chain links TRBV7-3 to TRBJ1-3; 8 bases align to TRBD1. In germline, CDR1 is SGHTA, CDR2 FQGTGA. There are 15 residues in the CDR3. Losses at the gene ends were 3 bases for V and 4 bases for J; bases not matched to a gene: 5. In nucleotides, the CDR3 is TGTGCCAGCAGCTTTCAGGGGGCAAAAGGAAACACCATATATTTT. Amino acid sequence: CASSFQGAKGNTIYF. Full variable domain (remainder filled in from reference TRBV7-3 and TRBJ1-3): GAGVSQTPSNKVTEKGKYVELRCDPISGHTALYWYRQSLGQGPEFLIYFQGTGAADDSGLPNDRFFAVRPEGSVSTLKIQRTERGDSAVYLCASSFQGAKGNTIYFGEGSWLTVV.

This chain joins TRBV27 and TRBJ2-2; perhaps TRBD2 as D (6 bases). V shed 2 bases and J shed 7 bases, with 11 bases lying between them. In germline, CDR1 is MNHEY, CDR2 SMNVEV (reference sequence). The CDR3 covers 14 residues. CDR3 amino acids: CASSLAGYGGELFF. The CDR3 DNA follows: TGTGCCAGCAGTTTAGCGGGATACGGCGGGGAGCTGTTTTTT.

This clone is judged medium-sized (0.01 to 0.1%). The chain couples TRBV5-6 to TRBJ1-5; no definite D call. This CDR3 has 14 amino acids. Germline lookup yields CDR1 SGHDT and CDR2 YYEEEE. Trimming cost V 4 bases and J 15 bases, with 23 bases left between them. The chain's CDR3 is CASSHRVSGSAWHF. CDR3 nucleotide sequence: TGTGCCAGCAGCCACAGAGTTTCTGGGTCCGCCTGGCATTTT.

V gene TRBV28 combines with J gene TRBJ1-1; 8 bases are a match to TRBD1. This CDR3 has 16 residues. Unmatched junction bases numbered 12, after V lost 2 bases and J lost 7 bases. Germline-derived CDR1 and CDR2 are MDHEN and SYDVKM. CDR3 region: CASSLPGQGKGGEAFF. The CDR3 DNA reads as TGTGCCAGCAGTTTACCCGGACAGGGTAAAGGTGGTGAAGCTTTCTTT.

The chain recombines TRBV7-9 with TRBJ2-4; D might be TRBD1 (6 bases). Trimming shortened V by 4 bases and J by 3 bases, and 13 bases separated the two germline ends. Germline V gives CDR1 SEHNR, CDR2 FQNEAQ (reference sequence). The CDR3 spans 15 residues. CDR3 nucleotides: TGTGCCAGCAGCTCCCCAGGGGTAAACAAAAACATTCAGTACTTC. It codes for CASSSPGVNKNIQYF.

This clone was observed once. The chain carries TRBV18 and TRBJ2-3; TRBD2 matches 13 bases. Germline CDR1 and CDR2: KGHSH and LQKENI. CDR3 length equals 18 residues. V lost 5 bases to trimming and J lost 5 bases; unmatched junction nucleotides: 13. The DNA for the CDR3 is TGTGCCAGCTCAAGACTAGCGGGAGGTGCGCCCCCCCAAGATACGCAGTATTTT. This sequence encodes CASSRLAGGAPPQDTQYF.